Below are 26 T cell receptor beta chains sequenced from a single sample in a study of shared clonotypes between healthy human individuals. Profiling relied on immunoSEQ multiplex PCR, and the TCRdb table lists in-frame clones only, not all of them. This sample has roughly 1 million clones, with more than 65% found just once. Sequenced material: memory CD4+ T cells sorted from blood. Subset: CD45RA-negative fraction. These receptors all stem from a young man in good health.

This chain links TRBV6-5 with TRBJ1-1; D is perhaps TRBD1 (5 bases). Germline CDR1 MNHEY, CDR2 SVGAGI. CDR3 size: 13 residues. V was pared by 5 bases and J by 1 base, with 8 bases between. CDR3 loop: CASSRGENTEAFF. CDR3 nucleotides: TGTGCCAGCAGTCGGGGCGAGAACACTGAAGCTTTCTTT.

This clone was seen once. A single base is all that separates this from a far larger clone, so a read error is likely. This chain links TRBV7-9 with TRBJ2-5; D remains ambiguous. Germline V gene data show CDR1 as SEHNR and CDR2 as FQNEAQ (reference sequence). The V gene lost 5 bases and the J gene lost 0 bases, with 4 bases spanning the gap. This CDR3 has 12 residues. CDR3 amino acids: CASSAYQETQYF. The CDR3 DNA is TGTGCCAGCAGCGCCTACCAAGAGACCCAGTACTTC.

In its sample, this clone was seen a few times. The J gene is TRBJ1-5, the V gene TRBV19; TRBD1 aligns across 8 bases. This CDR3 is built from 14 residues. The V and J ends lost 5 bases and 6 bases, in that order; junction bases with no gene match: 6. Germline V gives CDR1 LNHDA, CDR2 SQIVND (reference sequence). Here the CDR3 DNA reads TGTGCCAGTAGTTTCGGGACAGGCAGTCAGCCCCAGCATTTT. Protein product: CASSFGTGSQPQHF.

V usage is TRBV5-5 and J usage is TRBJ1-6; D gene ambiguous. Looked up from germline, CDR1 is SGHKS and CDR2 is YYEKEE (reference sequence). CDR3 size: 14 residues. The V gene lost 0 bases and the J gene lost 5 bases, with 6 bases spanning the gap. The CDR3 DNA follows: TGTGCCAGCAGCTTGGCTGAGAATAATTCACCCCTCCACTTT. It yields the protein CASSLAENNSPLHF.

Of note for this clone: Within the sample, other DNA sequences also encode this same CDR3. CDR3 nucleotide sequence: TGTGCCAGCAGCTTAGGAGGACAGGGCGGAACCGGGGAGCTGTTTTTT. Protein sequence: CASSLGGQGGTGELFF. This sequence joins TRBV11-2 and TRBJ2-2; 8 nucleotides line up with TRBD1. The CDR3 covers 16 residues. After removal of 1 base from V and 5 bases from J, the junction contained 6 bases not matched to a gene. Germline lookup yields CDR1 SGHAT and CDR2 FQNNGV.

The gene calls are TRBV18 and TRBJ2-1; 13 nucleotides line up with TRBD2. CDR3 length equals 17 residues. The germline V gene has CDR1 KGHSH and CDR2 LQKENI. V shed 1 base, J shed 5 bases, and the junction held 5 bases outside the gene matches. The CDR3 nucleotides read TGTGCCAGCTCACCACGGCAACTAGCGGGAGGGGACAATGAGCAGTTCTTC. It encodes CASSPRQLAGGDNEQFF.

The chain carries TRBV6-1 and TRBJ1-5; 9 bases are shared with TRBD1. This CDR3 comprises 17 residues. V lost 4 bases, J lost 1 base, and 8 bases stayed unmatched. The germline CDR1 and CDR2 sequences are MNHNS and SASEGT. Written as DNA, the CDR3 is TGTGCCAGCAGTGTCACAGGGGGCTTTGGGAGCAATCAGCCCCAGCATTTT. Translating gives CASSVTGGFGSNQPQHF.

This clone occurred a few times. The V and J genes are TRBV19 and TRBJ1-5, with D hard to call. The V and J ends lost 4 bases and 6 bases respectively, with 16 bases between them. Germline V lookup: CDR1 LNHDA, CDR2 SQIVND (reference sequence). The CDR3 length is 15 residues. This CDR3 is CASSNGWEGSQPQHF. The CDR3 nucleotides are TGTGCCAGTAGTAATGGATGGGAAGGGAGTCAGCCCCAGCATTTT. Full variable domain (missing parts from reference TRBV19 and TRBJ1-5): DGGITQSPKYLFRKEGQNVTLSCEQNLNHDAMYWYRQDPGQGLRLIYYSQIVNDFQKGDIAEGYSVSREKKESFPLTVTSAQKNPTAFYLCASSNGWEGSQPQHFGDGTRLSIL.

CDR3 protein: CASRRTSVDTQYF. In DNA, the CDR3 is TGTGCCAGCAGACGGACTAGCGTAGATACGCAGTATTTT. The chain recombines TRBV27 with TRBJ2-3; 9 positions agree with TRBD2. Germline lookup yields CDR1 MNHEY and CDR2 SMNVEV (reference sequence). The CDR3 is 13 residues long. V lost 6 bases to trimming and J lost 5 bases; unmatched junction nucleotides: 3.

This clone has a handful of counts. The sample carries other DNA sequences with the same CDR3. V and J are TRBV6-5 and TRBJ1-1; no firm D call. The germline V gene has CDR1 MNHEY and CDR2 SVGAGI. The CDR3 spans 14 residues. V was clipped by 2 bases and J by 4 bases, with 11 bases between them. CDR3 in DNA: TGTGCCAGCAGTTACGGCGGGTCCTCCACTGAAGCTTTCTTT. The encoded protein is CASSYGGSSTEAFF.

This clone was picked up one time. CDR3 in amino acids: CASSVDAGQGTHGYTF. CDR3 nucleotide sequence: TGTGCCAGCAGCGTAGACGCGGGACAGGGCACCCATGGCTACACCTTC. V usage is TRBV9 and J usage is TRBJ1-2; 9 bases fit TRBD1. V shed 0 bases, J shed 6 bases, and the junction held 9 bases outside the gene matches. Germline V CDR1 and CDR2: SGDLS, YYNGEE. This CDR3 spans 16 amino acids.

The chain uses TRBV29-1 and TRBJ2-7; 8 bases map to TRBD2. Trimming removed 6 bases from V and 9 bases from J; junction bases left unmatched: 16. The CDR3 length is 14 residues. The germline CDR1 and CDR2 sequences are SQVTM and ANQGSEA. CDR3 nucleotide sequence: TGCAGCGTCAAGAGCGGGGGCCTCGCCGACGGGCAGTACTTC. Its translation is CSVKSGGLADGQYF.

The CDR3 region has the DNA TGTGCCAGCAGCTTAGATGGGACAGGCTTGGGCTACACCTTC. As protein: CASSLDGTGLGYTF. The rearrangement uses TRBV7-6 and TRBJ1-2; TRBD1 agrees at 8 bases. The V gene's germline CDR1 is SGHVS and CDR2 FNYEAQ. J was trimmed by 8 bases and V by 1 base; bases with no gene match: 6. The length of the CDR3 is 14 residues.

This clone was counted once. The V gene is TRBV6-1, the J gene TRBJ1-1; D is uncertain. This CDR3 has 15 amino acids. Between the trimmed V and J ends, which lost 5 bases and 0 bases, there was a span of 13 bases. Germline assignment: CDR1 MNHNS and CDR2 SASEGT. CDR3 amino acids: CASSLGINMNTEAFF. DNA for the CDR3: TGTGCCAGCAGTCTAGGGATAAATATGAACACTGAAGCTTTCTTT.

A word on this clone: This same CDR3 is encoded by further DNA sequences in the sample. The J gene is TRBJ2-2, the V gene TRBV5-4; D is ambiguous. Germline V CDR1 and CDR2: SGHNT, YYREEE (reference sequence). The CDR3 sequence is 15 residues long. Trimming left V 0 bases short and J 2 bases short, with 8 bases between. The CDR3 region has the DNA TGTGCCAGCAGCTTGGCGGTGGGAAACACCGGGGAGCTGTTTTTT. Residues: CASSLAVGNTGELFF.

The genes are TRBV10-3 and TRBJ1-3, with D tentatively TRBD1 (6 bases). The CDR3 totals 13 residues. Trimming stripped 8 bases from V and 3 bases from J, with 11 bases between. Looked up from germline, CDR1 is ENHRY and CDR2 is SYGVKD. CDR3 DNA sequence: TGTGCCATCCTTCAGGGGAATGGAAACACCATATATTTT. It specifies CAILQGNGNTIYF.

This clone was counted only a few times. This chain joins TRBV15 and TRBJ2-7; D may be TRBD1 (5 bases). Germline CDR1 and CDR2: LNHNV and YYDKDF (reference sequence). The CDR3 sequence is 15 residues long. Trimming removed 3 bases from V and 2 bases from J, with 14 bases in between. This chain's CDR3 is CATSSDPGYTYEQYF. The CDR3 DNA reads TGTGCCACCAGCAGTGATCCAGGGTATACCTACGAGCAGTACTTC.

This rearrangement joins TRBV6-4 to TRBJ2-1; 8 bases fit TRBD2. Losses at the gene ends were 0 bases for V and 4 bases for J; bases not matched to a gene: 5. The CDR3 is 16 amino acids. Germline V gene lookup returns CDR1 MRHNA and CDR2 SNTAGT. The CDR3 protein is CASSDSPSGLYNEQFF. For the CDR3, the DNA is TGTGCCAGCAGTGACTCTCCTAGCGGGCTTTACAATGAGCAGTTCTTC.

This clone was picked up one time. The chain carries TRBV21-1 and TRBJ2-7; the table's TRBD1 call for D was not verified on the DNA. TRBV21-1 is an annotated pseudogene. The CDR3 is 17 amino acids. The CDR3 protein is CASSKAPRTGMTYEQYF. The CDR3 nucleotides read TGTGCCAGCAGCAAAGCCCCCAGGACAGGGATGACCTACGAGCAGTACTTC.

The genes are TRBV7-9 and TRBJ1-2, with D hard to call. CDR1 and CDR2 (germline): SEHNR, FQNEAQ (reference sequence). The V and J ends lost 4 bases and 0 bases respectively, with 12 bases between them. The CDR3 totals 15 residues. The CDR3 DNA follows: TGTGCCAGCAGCTCCCTTTTTGGGGCTAACTATGGCTACACCTTC. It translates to CASSSLFGANYGYTF. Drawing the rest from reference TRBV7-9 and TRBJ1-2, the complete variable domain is DTGVSQNPRHKITKRGQNVTFRCDPISEHNRLYWYRQTLGQGPEFLTYFQNEAQLEKSRLLSDRFSAERPKGSFSTLEIQRTEQGDSAMYLCASSSLFGANYGYTFGSGTRLTVV.

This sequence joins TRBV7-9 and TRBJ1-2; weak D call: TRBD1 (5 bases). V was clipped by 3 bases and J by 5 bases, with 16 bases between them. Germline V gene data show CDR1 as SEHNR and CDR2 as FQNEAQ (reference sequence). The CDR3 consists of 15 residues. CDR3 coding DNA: TGTGCCAGCAGCTTGGGGGTTATGGTCGGGTATGGCTACACCTTC. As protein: CASSLGVMVGYGYTF.

CDR3 sequence (DNA): TGTGCCTCCCGGACAGGGGGCGCAGATACGCAGTATTTT. Protein product: CASRTGGADTQYF. The V call is TRBV30, the J call TRBJ2-3, with TRBD1 identical over 11 bases. The ends lost 7 bases at V and 4 bases at J; junction bases unmatched: 4. The CDR3 sequence is 13 residues long. Germline loops: CDR1 GTSNPN, CDR2 SVGIG (reference sequence).

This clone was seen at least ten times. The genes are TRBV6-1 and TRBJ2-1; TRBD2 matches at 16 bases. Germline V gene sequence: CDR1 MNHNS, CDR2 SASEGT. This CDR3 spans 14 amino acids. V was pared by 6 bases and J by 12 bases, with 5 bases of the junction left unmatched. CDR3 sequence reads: CASRGTSGRAGQFF. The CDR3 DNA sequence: TGTGCCAGCAGGGGGACTAGCGGGAGGGCAGGGCAGTTCTTC.

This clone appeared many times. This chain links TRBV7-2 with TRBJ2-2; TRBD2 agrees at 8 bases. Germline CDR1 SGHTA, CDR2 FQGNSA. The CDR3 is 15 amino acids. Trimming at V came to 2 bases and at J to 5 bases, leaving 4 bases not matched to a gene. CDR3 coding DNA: TGTGCCAGCAGCTTACGACGGGAGGGGACCGGGGAGCTGTTTTTT. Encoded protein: CASSLRREGTGELFF.

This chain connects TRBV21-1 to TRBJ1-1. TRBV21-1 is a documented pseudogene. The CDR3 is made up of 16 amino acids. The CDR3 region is CASSKVSLPRAKGAFF. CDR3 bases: TGTGCCAGCAGCAAAGTCTCCCTTCCAAGGGCGAAGGGAGCTTTCTTT.

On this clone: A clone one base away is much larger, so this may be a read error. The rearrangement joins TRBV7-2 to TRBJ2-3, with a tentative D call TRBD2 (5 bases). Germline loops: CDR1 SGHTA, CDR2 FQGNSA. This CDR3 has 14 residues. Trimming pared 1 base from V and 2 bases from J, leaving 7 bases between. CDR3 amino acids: CASSLEAVTDTQYF. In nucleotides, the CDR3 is TGTGCCAGCAGCTTAGAAGCGGTCACAGATACGCAGTATTTT.